Sequencing of this T cell receptor beta chain was carried out in a study of tumor-infiltrating lymphocytes in primary liver carcinoma. Germline V gene lookup returns CDR1 SGHAT and CDR2 FQNNGV. The length of the CDR3 is 15 residues. Unsorted bulk tissue of about 20-32 mg yielded co-extracted RNA and DNA. For this clonotype: One junction end disagrees with the germline gene, perhaps due to a read error.

Reverse transcription of approximately 0.55 ug total RNA with a constant-region primer produced TCR beta cDNA. Sequencing libraries for TCR beta derived from three nested multiplex PCR rounds that used slightly modified ARM-PCR. Running 9 to 10 cycles apiece, the first two PCR rounds relied on TRBV1-TRBV30 forward primers together with a C-beta reverse primer. TCRdb analysed the multiplex PCR reads with MiXCR anew, one entry per CDR3 protein. The data hold roughly 80,000 distinct CDR3 sequences, with about two thirds observed a single time. Sequencing was carried out using liver tumor tissue from sampling region 4. Subset described: tumor region T4, right-lateral pole. This receptor was identified in a woman aged 55-70 years with primary liver carcinoma and hepatitis B virus infection. The chain couples TRBV11-2 to TRBJ2-4; a possible D gene is TRBD1 (6 bases). CDR3 amino acids: CAGSLDGWGRDIWYF. For the CDR3, the DNA is TGTGCCGGCAGCTTAGATGGTTGGGGGCGCGACATTTGGTACTTC.